The 14 T cell receptor beta chains reported below all come from one sample, sequenced in a study of blood T cell repertoires in COVID-19. The protocol was immunoSEQ multiplex PCR, while the TCRdb copy is restricted to in-frame clones and leaves out a portion. The table has roughly 220,000 clones, over 70% seen once; the top ten hold about 5.5%. Sequencing used peripheral blood. The receptor set was obtained from a woman aged 70-85 years with acute or convalescent COVID-19.

This chain joins TRBV19 and TRBJ2-4, with 8 bases identical to TRBD2. Germline V gene data show CDR1 as LNHDA and CDR2 as SQIVND (reference sequence). The junction had 7 bases not matched to a gene; V was cut back by 3 bases and J by 0 bases. CDR3 length equals 17 residues. The CDR3, as DNA: TGTGCCAGTAGTATTATAACTAGCGGAGGAGCCAAAAACATTCAGTACTTC. It yields the protein CASSIITSGGAKNIQYF.

V and J are TRBV6-4 and TRBJ1-1; D is perhaps TRBD1 (6 bases). This CDR3 is built from 13 residues. Germline V gene lookup returns CDR1 MRHNA and CDR2 SNTAGT. The ends were cut back, 5 bases at V and 5 bases at J, with 12 bases in the middle. The CDR3 sequence: CASSLQGGTEAFF. The CDR3 DNA is TGTGCCAGCAGTCTACAGGGTGGGACTGAAGCTTTCTTT.

The V call is TRBV3-1 (or the pseudogene TRBV3-2), the J call TRBJ1-6, with D possibly TRBD1 on 5 matching bases. Trimming pared 3 bases from V and 3 bases from J, leaving 18 bases between. The CDR3 is 18 residues long. The germline CDR1 and CDR2 sequences are LGHDT and YNNKEL (reference sequence). The chain's CDR3 is CASSHFLMGGIYNSPLHF. Written as DNA, the CDR3 is TGTGCCAGCAGCCACTTCTTAATGGGGGGAATCTATAATTCACCCCTCCACTTT.

For this clone: This sample includes further DNA sequences coding for the same CDR3. The rearrangement uses TRBV7-9 and TRBJ2-1; no firm D call. Trimming left V 1 base short and J 4 bases short, with 5 bases between. The CDR3 loop spans 13 amino acids. The germline V gene encodes CDR1 SEHNR and CDR2 FQNEAQ (reference sequence). In DNA, the CDR3 is TGTGCCAGCAGCTTAGGTTCTTACAATGAGCAGTTCTTC. It is translated as CASSLGSYNEQFF.

The chain carries TRBV27 and TRBJ2-1, with TRBD1 matching 9 bases. Germline V gives CDR1 MNHEY, CDR2 SMNVEV (reference sequence). The CDR3 spans 12 residues. Unmatched junction bases numbered 0, after V lost 3 bases and J lost 9 bases. The CDR3 loop is CASSLTGGEQFF. CDR3 DNA sequence: TGTGCCAGCAGTTTGACAGGGGGTGAGCAGTTCTTC.

V is TRBV11-2 and J is TRBJ2-7; 7 bases are a match to TRBD2. Germline CDR1 reads SGHAT; CDR2 reads FQNNGV. With V trimmed by 5 bases and J by 0 bases, 4 bases remained unmatched. The CDR3 extends over 14 amino acids. The CDR3 nucleotides are TGTGCCAGCAGCGAATGGGACTACTCCTACGAGCAGTACTTC. Translated: CASSEWDYSYEQYF.

The genes are TRBV5-1 and TRBJ1-6; D possibly corresponds to TRBD1 (5 bases). Trimming stripped 7 bases from V and 5 bases from J, with 10 bases between. The germline V gene has CDR1 SGHRS and CDR2 YFSETQ. The CDR3 consists of 13 residues. The DNA for the CDR3 is TGCGCCAGCGGGGCGGCGGATAATTCACCCCTCCACTTT. Its protein product is CASGAADNSPLHF.

This chain links TRBV4-1 with TRBJ2-3, with no clear D. The germline V and J ends were trimmed by 1 base and 4 bases, with 9 bases remaining between them. CDR1 MGHRA and CDR2 YSYEKL come from the germline V gene. CDR3 size: 14 residues. CDR3 sequence (DNA): TGCGCCAGCAGCCAAGTAATGGAGTCAGATACGCAGTATTTT. It translates to CASSQVMESDTQYF.

The chain joins TRBV5-1 to TRBJ2-1; 11 nucleotides match TRBD2. Germline V lookup: CDR1 SGHRS, CDR2 YFSETQ. CDR3 length equals 16 residues. V lost 7 bases and J lost 3; bases outside the gene matches: 9. CDR3 sequence: CASRQEGTSGYNEQFF. The CDR3, as DNA: TGCGCCAGCCGACAAGAAGGGACTAGCGGCTACAATGAGCAGTTCTTC. Drawing the rest from reference TRBV5-1 and TRBJ2-1, the complete variable domain is KAGVTQTPRYLIKTRGQQVTLSCSPISGHRSVSWYQQTPGQGLQFLFEYFSETQRNKGNFPGRFSGRQFSNSRSEMNVSTLELGDSALYLCASRQEGTSGYNEQFFGPGTRLTVL.

This clone was picked up one time. The chain combines TRBV5-1 with TRBJ2-3, with 7 bases matching TRBD2. The germline CDR1 and CDR2 sequences are SGHRS and YFSETQ. This CDR3 spans 15 amino acids. V lost 6 bases and J lost 0; bases outside the gene matches: 7. The CDR3 here is CASKPGGLSTDTQYF. The CDR3 DNA is TGCGCCAGCAAACCGGGAGGCCTAAGCACAGATACGCAGTATTTT.

The chain recombines TRBV6-6 with TRBJ1-6, with TRBD1 identical over 8 bases. Trimming took 4 bases from V and 10 from J; bases not matched to a gene: 6. Germline CDR1 reads MNHNY; CDR2 reads SVGAGI (reference sequence). The CDR3 is 14 amino acids. The CDR3 loop is CASSLGQGGSPLHF. The CDR3 coding sequence is TGTGCCAGCAGTTTAGGACAGGGCGGCTCACCCCTCCACTTT.

This clone was recorded a few times. The rearrangement joins TRBV10-2 to TRBJ2-2, with 8 bases fitting TRBD2. The junction had 7 bases not matched to a gene; V was cut back by 4 bases and J by 6 bases. The CDR3 consists of 15 residues. In germline, CDR1 is WSHSY, CDR2 SAAADI. In nucleotides, the CDR3 is TGCGCCAGCAGTGGGAGTAGCGGGACGGCCGGGGAGCTGTTTTTT. It is translated as CASSGSSGTAGELFF.

This clone was seen just once. The rearrangement joins TRBV9 to TRBJ2-5, with TRBD2 identical over 8 bases. The CDR3 totals 14 residues. V lost 0 bases and J lost 5; bases outside the gene matches: 3. Per germline, CDR1 SGDLS and CDR2 YYNGEE. The CDR3 DNA reads TGTGCCAGCAGCGTAGGGACTAGCTTGGAGACCCAGTACTTC. Amino acids: CASSVGTSLETQYF.

This clone appeared once. Other DNA sequences from this sample encode an identical CDR3 as well. The CDR3 DNA follows: TGCGCCAGCAGCCCAGGACAGGGCGGAACTGAAGCTTTCTTT. Translating it yields CASSPGQGGTEAFF. The chain is built from TRBV5-1 and TRBJ1-1; 8 bases match TRBD1. From germline, CDR1 is SGHRS and CDR2 YFSETQ. CDR3 size: 14 residues. V gave up 4 bases and J gave up 5 bases; unmatched junction bases: 7.